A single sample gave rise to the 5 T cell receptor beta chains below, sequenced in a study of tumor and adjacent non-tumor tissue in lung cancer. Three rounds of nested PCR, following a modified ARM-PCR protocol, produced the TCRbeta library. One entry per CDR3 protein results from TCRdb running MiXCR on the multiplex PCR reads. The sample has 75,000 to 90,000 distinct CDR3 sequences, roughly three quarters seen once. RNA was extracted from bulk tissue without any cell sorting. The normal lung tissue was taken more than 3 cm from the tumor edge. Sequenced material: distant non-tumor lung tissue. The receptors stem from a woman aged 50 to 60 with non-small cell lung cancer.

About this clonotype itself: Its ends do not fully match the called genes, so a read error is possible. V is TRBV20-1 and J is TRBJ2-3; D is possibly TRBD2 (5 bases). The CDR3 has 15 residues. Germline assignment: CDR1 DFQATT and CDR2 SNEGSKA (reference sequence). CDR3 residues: CSARDGEIHTDTLYF. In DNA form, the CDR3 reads TGCAGTGCTAGAGATGGGGAGATTCACACAGATACGCTGTATTTT.

The CDR3 region is CAIIEDRGYEKLFF. The CDR3 bases are TGTGCCATCATTGAGGACAGGGGATACGAAAAACTGTTTTTT. This chain connects TRBV6-1 to TRBJ1-4; 9 bases are shared with TRBD1. Unmatched junction bases numbered 11, after V lost 10 bases and J lost 8 bases. Germline V gene data show CDR1 as MNHNS and CDR2 as SASEGT. The CDR3 runs 14 residues.

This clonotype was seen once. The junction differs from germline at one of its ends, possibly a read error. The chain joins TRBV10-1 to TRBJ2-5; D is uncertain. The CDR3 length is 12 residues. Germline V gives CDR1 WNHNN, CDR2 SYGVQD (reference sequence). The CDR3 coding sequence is TGCGTCAGACTCACCATGAGAGAGACTCAGTACTTC. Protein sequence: CVRLTMRETQYF.

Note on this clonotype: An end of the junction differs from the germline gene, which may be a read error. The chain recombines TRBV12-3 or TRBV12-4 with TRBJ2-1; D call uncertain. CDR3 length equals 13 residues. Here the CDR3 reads CACSFSKFREQFF. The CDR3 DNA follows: TGTGCCTGCAGTTTTAGTAAGTTCCGTGAGCAGTTCTTC.

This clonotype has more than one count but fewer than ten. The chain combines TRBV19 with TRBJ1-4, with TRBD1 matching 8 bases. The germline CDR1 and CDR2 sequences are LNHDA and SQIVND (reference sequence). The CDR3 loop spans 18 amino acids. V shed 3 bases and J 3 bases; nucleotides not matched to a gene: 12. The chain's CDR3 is CASSIARDRPAANEKLFF. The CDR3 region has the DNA TGTGCCAGTAGTATCGCGCGGGACAGGCCAGCGGCTAATGAAAAACTGTTTTTT.